A single sample is the source of the 21 T cell receptor beta chains below, sequenced in a study of blood T cells in healthy people across ages. PCR was performed a second time for roughly 6 to 12 cycles using a sample-barcoded 5' primer and a J-beta primer mix. MiXCR, run by TCRdb on the 5' RACE reads, gives a single entry per CDR3 protein. Seen here are some 940,000 distinct CDR3 sequences, about 27% observed once, and the top ten hold more than 8.5%. The same sample was also studied in work on T cells of mothers and their children.

Sequencing input: blood. These TCRs come from a woman in her thirties or forties in good health.

To note about this clonotype: This sequence may be a read error, since a much larger clone differs from it by one base. The gene calls are TRBV18 and TRBJ2-6; D remains ambiguous. V gave up 4 bases and J gave up 2 bases, with 12 bases separating them. Germline CDR1 and CDR2: KGHSH and LQKENI. The CDR3 has 16 residues. CDR3 coding DNA: TGTGCCAGCTCACAACAGACATGGACTGGGGCCAACGTCCTGACTTTC. This sequence encodes CASSQQTWTGANVLTF.

The table lists this clonotype with many counts. The genes are TRBV20-1 and TRBJ2-7, with a weak D call TRBD2 (5 bases). V gave up 6 bases and J gave up 3 bases, with 9 bases separating them. This CDR3 is built from 11 residues. Germline values: CDR1 DFQATT, CDR2 SNEGSKA (reference sequence). The CDR3 loop reads CSALEGYEQYF. The CDR3 bases are TGCAGTGCCCTTGAGGGCTACGAGCAGTACTTC.

This clonotype was detected a few times. The chain recombines TRBV29-1 with TRBJ1-2; 11 nucleotides agree with TRBD1. The CDR3 loop spans 13 amino acids. CDR1 and CDR2 from the germline V gene are SQVTM and ANQGSEA. V lost 6 bases and J lost 8; bases outside the gene matches: 8. CDR3 nucleotide sequence: TGCAGCGTCTCTGCGGGACAGGGGGGCGGCTACACCTTC. It is translated as CSVSAGQGGGYTF.

This clonotype was observed a handful of times. V and J are TRBV2 and TRBJ1-5; 9 bases line up with TRBD1. CDR1 and CDR2 from the germline V gene are SNHLY and FYNNEI. V lost 6 bases, J lost 4 bases, and 13 bases stayed unmatched. The CDR3 runs to 17 residues. This chain's CDR3 is CASRADRGRGTNQPQHF. Here the CDR3 DNA reads TGTGCCAGCAGGGCGGACAGGGGAAGGGGAACTAATCAGCCCCAGCATTTT. The full variable domain, in which reference TRBV2 and TRBJ1-5 provide the parts outside the CDR3, is EPEVTQTPSHQVTQMGQEVILRCVPISNHLYFYWYRQILGQKVEFLVSFYNNEISEKSEIFDDQFSVERPDGSNFTLKIRSTKLEDSAMYFCASRADRGRGTNQPQHFGDGTRLSIL.

The CDR3 loop is CASSVSGSGANVLTF. Here the CDR3 DNA reads TGTGCCAGCAGCGTTTCAGGGTCTGGGGCCAACGTCCTGACTTTC. V and J are TRBV9 and TRBJ2-6; D is possibly TRBD1 (5 bases). In germline, CDR1 is SGDLS, CDR2 YYNGEE. V was trimmed by 2 bases and J by 1 base, leaving 7 bases between them. This CDR3 region has 15 residues.

Points on this clonotype: Given a much more abundant clone one base away, this may be a read error. The gene calls are TRBV27 and TRBJ1-2; no firm D call. The CDR3 is 15 residues long. The germline V gene has CDR1 MNHEY and CDR2 SMNVEV (reference sequence). CDR3 DNA sequence: TGTGCCAGCAGTCTGTTGGGCTCATACCGTTATGGCCACACCTTC. Its protein product is CASSLLGSYRYGHTF.

This sequence joins TRBV28 and TRBJ1-5; tentatively, D is TRBD1 (6 bases). The germline gives CDR1 MDHEN, CDR2 SYDVKM. The CDR3 loop spans 17 amino acids. V lost 3 bases to trimming and J lost 2 bases, with 17 bases between them. This CDR3 is CASSLFLGGRGNQPQHF. CDR3 nucleotides: TGTGCCAGCAGTTTGTTTTTGGGGGGCAGGGGCAATCAGCCCCAGCATTTT.

This clonotype was seen many times. The V and J genes are TRBV12-3 or TRBV12-4 and TRBJ1-2; D is uncertain. This CDR3 comprises 13 residues. V shed 6 bases and J shed 0 bases, with 8 bases lying between them. CDR3 loop: CASSVTTNYGYTF. The CDR3 DNA reads TGTGCCAGCAGCGTTACTACTAACTATGGCTACACCTTC.

The chain employs TRBV27 and TRBJ2-3; 7 bases are a match to TRBD2. Germline assignment: CDR1 MNHEY and CDR2 SMNVEV (reference sequence). V shed 3 bases, J shed 0 bases, and the junction held 9 bases outside the gene matches. The CDR3 has 17 residues. For the CDR3, the DNA is TGTGCCAGCAGTTTCTCCCCCGCGGGAGATAGCACAGATACGCAGTATTTT. This gives the protein CASSFSPAGDSTDTQYF.

The rearrangement uses TRBV7-2 and TRBJ2-2; tentative D call: TRBD2 (6 bases). Germline CDR1 reads SGHTA; CDR2 reads FQGNSA. Trimming left V 3 bases short and J 6 bases short, with 11 bases between. The CDR3 loop spans 14 amino acids. The CDR3 coding sequence is TGTGCCAGCAGCTTGGTCCGGGGGTCCGGGGAGCTGTTTTTT. It is translated as CASSLVRGSGELFF.

The sample holds many counts of this clonotype. Written as DNA, the CDR3 is TGTGCCAGCAGCCTGATACTCGGGCAGATCACAGATACGCAGTATTTT. Its translation is CASSLILGQITDTQYF. The chain employs TRBV7-9 and TRBJ2-3; D gene uncertain. The CDR3 runs to 16 residues. Trimming took 5 bases from V and 2 from J, leaving 17 bases between them. Germline CDR1 and CDR2: SEHNR and FQNEAQ (reference sequence).

This clonotype is a singleton in its sample. A junction boundary mismatches the germline segment, possibly from a read error. This sequence joins TRBV4-1 and TRBJ1-1, with D perhaps TRBD1 (6 bases). Germline CDR1 MGHRA, CDR2 YSYEKL. CDR3 length equals 15 residues. The CDR3 DNA reads TGCGCCAGCAGCCAGTTGACAGGCAGGAGAACTGAAGTTTTCTTT. Protein sequence: CASSQLTGRRTEVFF.

The chain couples TRBV10-3 to TRBJ2-1; D is uncertain. Trimming took 2 bases from V and 8 from J, leaving 13 bases between them. The germline V gene encodes CDR1 ENHRY and CDR2 SYGVKD. There are 14 residues in the CDR3. The CDR3 bases are TGTGCCATCAGTGAGCGTGGGGTTTCCTATGAGCAGTTCTTC. It translates to CAISERGVSYEQFF.

This clonotype occurred a few times. This may be a read error: a much more frequent sequence differs by one nucleotide. This chain uses TRBV10-3 with TRBJ2-7, with 9 bases aligning to TRBD1. The J segment lost 0 bases and the V segment lost 8 bases, leaving 5 bases of the junction unmatched. The germline V gene encodes CDR1 ENHRY and CDR2 SYGVKD. The CDR3 length is 14 residues. The CDR3 sequence is CAIGRTGASYEQYF. The CDR3 bases are TGTGCCATCGGACGGACAGGGGCCTCCTACGAGCAGTACTTC.

This rearrangement joins TRBV7-2 to TRBJ2-5, with TRBD2 identical over 11 bases. Germline trimming cut 10 bases from V and 11 bases from J; bases unmatched to any gene: 12. Germline CDR1 reads SGHTA; CDR2 reads FQGNSA. CDR3 length equals 13 residues. The CDR3 spells CANRLAGNNEQYF. CDR3 DNA sequence: TGTGCCAACCGACTAGCGGGGAACAATGAGCAGTACTTC.

Notes on this clonotype: Just one base apart from a much larger clone, this may be a read error. V gene TRBV12-3 or TRBV12-4 combines with J gene TRBJ2-7; 8 bases match TRBD1. The CDR3 consists of 15 residues. With 6 bases clipped from V and 9 bases from J, the junction kept 16 bases outside the gene matches. The CDR3 nucleotides are TGTGCCAGCAGCCCTTGGCCAGGGGGCCAGAATAGGCAGTACTTC. Residues: CASSPWPGGQNRQYF.

The genes are TRBV30 and TRBJ2-2; no clear D. There are 12 residues in the CDR3. The V gene's germline CDR1 is GTSNPN and CDR2 SVGIG (reference sequence). This chain's CDR3 is CEGISNTGELFF. CDR3 nucleotides: TGTGAAGGGATTTCGAACACCGGGGAGCTGTTTTTT.

This clonotype was counted ten times or more. This sequence joins TRBV7-8 and TRBJ2-7; 9 bases fit TRBD2. The V gene end was trimmed by 5 bases and the J gene end by 3 bases; junction bases not matched to a gene: 5. The CDR3 runs 14 residues. Looked up from germline, CDR1 is SGHVS and CDR2 is FQNEAQ. The CDR3 sequence: CASSPASGVYEQYF. CDR3 in DNA: TGTGCCAGCAGCCCCGCTAGCGGGGTCTACGAGCAGTACTTC.

The V and J genes are TRBV2 and TRBJ1-2; D not certain. In germline, CDR1 is SNHLY, CDR2 FYNNEI. The CDR3 sequence is 10 residues long. V gave up 3 bases and J gave up 8 bases, with 4 bases separating them. In nucleotides, the CDR3 is TGTGCCAGCAGTGAGCTCGGCTACACCTTC. It encodes CASSELGYTF.

This chain uses TRBV28 with TRBJ1-2, with D hard to call. CDR1 MDHEN and CDR2 SYDVKM come from the germline V gene. The CDR3 extends over 14 amino acids. Trimming cost V 6 bases and J 7 bases, with 18 bases left between them. The CDR3 DNA reads as TGTGCCAGCAGCTCTGACCCGGTGGCGCGTGGCTACACCTTC. Amino acids: CASSSDPVARGYTF.

Concerning this clonotype: A much more abundant neighbour one base away suggests this may be a read error. The chain is built from TRBV4-2 and TRBJ2-3; 8 bases map to TRBD2. CDR3 length: 16 amino acids. Germline loops: CDR1 LGHNA, CDR2 YNFKEQ. This CDR3 is CAGSQDVAGMVDTQYF. In DNA, the CDR3 is TGTGCCGGCAGCCAAGACGTAGCGGGAATGGTAGATACGCAGTATTTT.